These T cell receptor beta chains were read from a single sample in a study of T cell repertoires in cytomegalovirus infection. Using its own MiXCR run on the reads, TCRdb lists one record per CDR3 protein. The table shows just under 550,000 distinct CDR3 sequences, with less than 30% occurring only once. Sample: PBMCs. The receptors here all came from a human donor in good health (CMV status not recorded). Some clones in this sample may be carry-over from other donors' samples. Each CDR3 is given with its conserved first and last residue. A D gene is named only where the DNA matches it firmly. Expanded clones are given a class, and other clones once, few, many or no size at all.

cdr3_aa: CSASPWTGEAFF
cdr3_nt: TGCAGTGCTAGCCCCTGGACAGGTGAAGCTTTCTTT
clone_size: few
v_call: TRBV20-1
d_call: TRBD1
j_call: TRBJ1-1

cdr3_aa: CASRGEVVTDTQYF
cdr3_nt: TGTGCCAGCCGCGGGGAGGTAGTAACAGATACGCAGTATTTT
clone_size: .
v_call: TRBV6-5
d_call: .
j_call: TRBJ2-3

cdr3_aa: CATSRDGNTEAFF
cdr3_nt: TGTGCCACCAGCAGGGACGGGAACACTGAAGCTTTCTTT
clone_size: .
v_call: TRBV24-1
d_call: .
j_call: TRBJ1-1

cdr3_aa: CAIRRESSTDTQYF
cdr3_nt: TGTGCCATCAGGCGGGAATCTAGCACAGATACGCAGTATTTT
clone_size: .
v_call: TRBV10-3
d_call: .
j_call: TRBJ2-3

cdr3_aa: CASSTQSGRVETQYF
cdr3_nt: TGTGCCAGCAGTACCCAGAGCGGGAGGGTTGAGACCCAGTACTTC
clone_size: .
v_call: TRBV6-5
d_call: TRBD2
j_call: TRBJ2-5

cdr3_aa: CASSKGIGAANEKLFF
cdr3_nt: TGTGCCAGCAGCAAAGGGATCGGGGCGGCTAATGAAAAACTGTTTTTT
clone_size: few
v_call: TRBV11-3
d_call: .
j_call: TRBJ1-4

cdr3_aa: CASSLAGDLYNEQFF
cdr3_nt: TGTGCCAGCAGCTTAGCGGGAGACCTCTACAATGAGCAGTTCTTC
clone_size: few
v_call: TRBV7-9
d_call: .
j_call: TRBJ2-1

cdr3_aa: CASNTPNSYEQYF
cdr3_nt: TGTGCCAGCAACACGCCCAACTCCTACGAGCAGTACTTC
clone_size: .
v_call: TRBV6-2/TRBV6-3
d_call: .
j_call: TRBJ2-7

cdr3_aa: CASRSGDTRNEKLFF
cdr3_nt: TGTGCCAGCAGGTCCGGTGACACCCGTAATGAAAAACTGTTTTTT
clone_size: few
v_call: TRBV6-1
d_call: .
j_call: TRBJ1-4

cdr3_aa: CATSDAYLTGELFF
cdr3_nt: TGTGCCACCAGTGATGCGTACCTCACCGGGGAGCTGTTTTTT
clone_size: few
v_call: TRBV24-1
d_call: .
j_call: TRBJ2-2

cdr3_aa: CASSQDYERELSYEQYF
cdr3_nt: TGCGCCAGCAGCCAAGATTACGAGCGGGAGTTGAGCTACGAGCAGTACTTC
clone_size: once
v_call: TRBV4-3
d_call: TRBD2
j_call: TRBJ2-7